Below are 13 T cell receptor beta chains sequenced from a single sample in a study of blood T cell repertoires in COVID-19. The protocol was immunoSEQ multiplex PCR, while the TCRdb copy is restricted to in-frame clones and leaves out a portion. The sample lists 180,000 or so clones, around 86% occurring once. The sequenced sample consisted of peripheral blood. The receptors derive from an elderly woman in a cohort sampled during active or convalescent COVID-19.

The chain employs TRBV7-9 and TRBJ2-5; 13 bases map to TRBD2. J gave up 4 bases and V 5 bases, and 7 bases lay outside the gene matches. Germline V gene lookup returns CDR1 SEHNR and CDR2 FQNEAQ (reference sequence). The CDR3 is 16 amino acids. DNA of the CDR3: TGTGCCAGCAGCCAACTAGCGGGGGGGCCGGGAGAGACCCAGTACTTC. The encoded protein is CASSQLAGGPGETQYF.

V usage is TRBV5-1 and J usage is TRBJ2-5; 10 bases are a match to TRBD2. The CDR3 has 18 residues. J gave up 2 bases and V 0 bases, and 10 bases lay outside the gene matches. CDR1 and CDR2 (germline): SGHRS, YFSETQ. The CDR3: CASSLVFSSGGSQETQYF. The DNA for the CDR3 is TGCGCCAGCAGCTTGGTATTCTCTAGCGGGGGATCACAAGAGACCCAGTACTTC.

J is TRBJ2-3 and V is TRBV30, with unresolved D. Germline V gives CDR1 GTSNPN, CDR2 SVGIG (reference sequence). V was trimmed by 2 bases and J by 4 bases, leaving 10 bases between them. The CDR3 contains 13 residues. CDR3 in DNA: TGTGCCTGGAGTCTGCCAGGCGCAGATACGCAGTATTTT. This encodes CAWSLPGADTQYF.

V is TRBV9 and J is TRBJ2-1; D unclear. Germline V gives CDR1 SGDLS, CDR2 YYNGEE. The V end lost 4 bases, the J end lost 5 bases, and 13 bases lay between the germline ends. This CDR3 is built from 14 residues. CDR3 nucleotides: TGTGCCAGCAGCTTTCAATTACTGAACAATGAGCAGTTCTTC. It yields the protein CASSFQLLNNEQFF.

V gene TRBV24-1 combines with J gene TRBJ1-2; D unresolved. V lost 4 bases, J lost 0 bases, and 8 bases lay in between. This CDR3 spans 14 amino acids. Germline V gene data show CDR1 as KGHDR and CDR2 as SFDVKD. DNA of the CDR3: TGTGCCACCAGTGAGCCGACTACTAACTATGGCTACACCTTC. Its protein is CATSEPTTNYGYTF.

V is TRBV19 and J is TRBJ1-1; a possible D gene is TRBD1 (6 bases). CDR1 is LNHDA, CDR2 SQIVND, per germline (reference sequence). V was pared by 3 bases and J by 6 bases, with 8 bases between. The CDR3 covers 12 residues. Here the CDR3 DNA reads TGTGCCAGTAGTATGGACAGAGCTGAAGCTTTCTTT. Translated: CASSMDRAEAFF.

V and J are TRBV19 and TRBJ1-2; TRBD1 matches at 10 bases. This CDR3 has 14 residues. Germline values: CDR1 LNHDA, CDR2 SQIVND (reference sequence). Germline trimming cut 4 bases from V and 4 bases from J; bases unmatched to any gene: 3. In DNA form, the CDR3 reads TGTGCCAGTAGTAGGACAGGGGGTTTCTATGGCTACACCTTC. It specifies CASSRTGGFYGYTF.

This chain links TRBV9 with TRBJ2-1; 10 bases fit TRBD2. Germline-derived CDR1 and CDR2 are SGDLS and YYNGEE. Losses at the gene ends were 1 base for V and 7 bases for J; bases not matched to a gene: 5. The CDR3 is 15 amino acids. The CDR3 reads CASSVSAGGPNEQFF. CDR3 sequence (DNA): TGTGCCAGCAGCGTATCAGCGGGGGGGCCGAATGAGCAGTTCTTC.

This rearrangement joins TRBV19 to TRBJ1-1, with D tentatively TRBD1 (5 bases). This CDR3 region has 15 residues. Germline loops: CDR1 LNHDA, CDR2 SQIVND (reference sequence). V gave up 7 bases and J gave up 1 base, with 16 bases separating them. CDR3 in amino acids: CASKAHQGWNTEAFF. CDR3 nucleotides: TGTGCCAGTAAAGCTCATCAGGGATGGAACACTGAAGCTTTCTTT.

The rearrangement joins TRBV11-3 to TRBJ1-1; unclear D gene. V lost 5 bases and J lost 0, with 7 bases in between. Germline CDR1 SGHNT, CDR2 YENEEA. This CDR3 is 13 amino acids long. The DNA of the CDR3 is TGTGCCAGCAGCAGTTCTATGAACACTGAAGCTTTCTTT. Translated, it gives CASSSSMNTEAFF.

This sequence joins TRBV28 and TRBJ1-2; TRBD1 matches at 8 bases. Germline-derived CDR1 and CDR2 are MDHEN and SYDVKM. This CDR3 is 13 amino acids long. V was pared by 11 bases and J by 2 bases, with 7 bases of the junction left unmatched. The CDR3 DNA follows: TGTGCCGGGACTCGGGACAGGAACTATGGCTACACCTTC. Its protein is CAGTRDRNYGYTF.

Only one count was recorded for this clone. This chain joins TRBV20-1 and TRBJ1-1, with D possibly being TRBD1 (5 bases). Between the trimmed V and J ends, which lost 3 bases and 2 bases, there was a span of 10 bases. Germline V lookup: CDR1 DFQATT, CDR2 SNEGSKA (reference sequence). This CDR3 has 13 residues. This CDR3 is CSASTTANTEAFF. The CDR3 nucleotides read TGCAGTGCTAGTACGACAGCTAACACTGAAGCTTTCTTT.

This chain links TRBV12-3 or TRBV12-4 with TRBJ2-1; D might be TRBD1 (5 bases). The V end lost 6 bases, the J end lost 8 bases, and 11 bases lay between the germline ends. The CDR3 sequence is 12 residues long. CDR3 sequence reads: CASSPDSHEQFF. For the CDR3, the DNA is TGTGCCAGCAGCCCCGACAGCCATGAGCAGTTCTTC.